The source of this T cell receptor beta chain is a study of CD8+ T cells in alopecia areata (dated by TCRdb to between 2017 and 2018). About the full investigation: The treated patients took part in an open-label pilot trial in which moderate-to-severe alopecia areata was treated with oral tofacitinib at 5 to 10 mg twice daily. Clonality in the scalp was compared among normal scalp (n=4), patchy alopecia areata scalp (n=8), and alopecia totalis/universalis scalp (n=8). RNA was obtained with the PAXgene miRNA kit for fixed scalp, the miRNeasy kit for PBMCs, and the RNeasy kit for mouse skin. Tofacitinib was given for 6 to 18 months, followed by 6 months of follow-up off drug to assess delayed response and recurrence. The study used high-throughput TCRbeta sequencing to examine T cell clonal expansion in alopecia areata, in both the C3H/HeJ mouse model and human patients. TCRbeta CDR3 regions were amplified by immunoSEQ multiplex PCR with 35 Vbeta forward and 13 Jbeta reverse primers. Biopsies were taken from tofacitinib-treated patients at baseline and again at 4 and 24 weeks into treatment, and several of those patients also had a later scalp biopsy. The SALT score, which quantifies the percentage of affected scalp surface area, was used to measure disease severity in treated patients. On the human side, TCRbeta sequencing was run on scalp tissue and on sorted CD4+ and CD8+ peripheral blood T cells from healthy controls and from alopecia areata patients with either patchy or totalis/universalis disease.

Results the study describes overall, beyond this receptor: Compared with normal scalp, lesional scalp had higher clonality and more expanded CD8+ clones, particularly in alopecia totalis/universalis, a pattern that suggests antigenic drive. Scalp clonality and the number of expanded CD8+ clones among the top 100 scalp clones were significantly decreased by tofacitinib. During tofacitinib treatment, many expanded lesional clones stuck around in both scalp and blood, and this persistence may partly explain why relapse happens after treatment is stopped. Shared TCR sequences between patients were less evident than in mice, which may be partly attributable to HLA diversity in the patient population. Scalp TCR repertoire analysis is complicated because resident alphabeta T cells in normal human skin are also sequenced, whereas mouse skin is dominated by gammadelta T cells. Because the treated cohort was small and included a single nonresponder, larger studies are needed to assess links between baseline CD8+ expansion and response.

About this clone itself: Its antigen target is currently unknown. Within one base of it there is no much larger clone, and no base qualities were kept.

The library was generated by the immunoSEQ multiplex PCR assay. To provide template for TCR sequencing, every sample had RNA extracted and reverse transcribed into cDNA. First-strand cDNA was synthesized using SuperScript III with a 2:1 mix of oligo-dT and random hexamers. Amplification bias was assessed with a synthetic immune receptor repertoire, and residual bias was removed computationally. From the authors' description of their analysis: Raw reads were preprocessed to remove errors, and CDR3 was defined by IMGT conventions from the conserved cysteine to phenylalanine. Clonality was computed as 1 minus the Shannon entropy, with the entropy normalized by log2 of the number of productive unique TCRs. CD4 or CD8 identity of scalp clones was inferred by cross-referencing scalp TCRbeta sequences with sorted blood CD4 and CD8 repertoires. TCRdb took over this immuneACCESS table, retaining in-frame rearrangements with V and J assigned. Such tables are incomplete; in checked studies, under half of the missing clones stem from an unresolved V gene, and the remainder is unexplained. The D gene and trimming were derived from the DNA, and the V and J assignments and clone size from that table. This sample lists 150,000 to 200,000 clones; roughly 60% were detected once. Of the sample, around 0.92% is held by the ten largest clones.

The time point label of this sample denotes: less than 30 weeks on oral tofacitinib. The sample's treatment or condition label is to be understood as: oral pan-JAK inhibitor, 5-10 mg twice daily. From alopecia areata patients, peripheral blood was collected along with lesional scalp punch biopsies. PBMCs were isolated by density centrifugation and stained for CD3, CD4 and CD8, and CD4+ and CD8+ T cells were sorted on a FACSAria. This specimen consisted of CD4+ T cells sorted from blood, obtained at week 24, from a patient treated with tofacitinib. This clonotype was sampled from a human donor with alopecia areata.

The CDR3 reads as follows: CASSQVGQGGSGGLFF. The base sequence is TGCGCCAGCAGCCAGGTGGGACAGGGAGGCAGCGGAGGGCTGTTTTTT. The rearranged chain carries TRBV4-1 and TRBJ2-2; 9 bases in the junction line up with TRBD1. Trimming takes 3 bases off V and 13 bases off J; junction bases not matched to a gene: 15. CDR3 length: 16 amino acids, cysteine to phenylalanine. CDR3 DNA is the only sequence kept; it has 48 bases, read in frame from the first base. CDR1 and CDR2, looked up from the germline V gene, are MGHRA and YSYEKL.